A single sample gave rise to the 16 T cell receptor beta chains below, sequenced in a study of immune cell composition in non-small cell lung cancer. Normal lung sampling was at least 3 cm from the tumour, as distant as possible. Sequencing used immunoSEQ multiplex PCR; TCRdb keeps in-frame clones, though not all of them. The table includes around 2,000 clones, 70% to 80% detected once. What was sequenced was non-adjacent lung tissue. Receptor source: a human donor with non-small cell lung cancer.

Comments on this clone: The germline gene is not matched at one end of the junction; a read error may be the cause. V is TRBV29-1 and J is TRBJ1-1; D is unclear. CDR1 and CDR2 (germline): SQVTM, ANQGSEA. The length of the CDR3 is 12 residues. The CDR3 nucleotides are TGCAGCGTTCTAGACGTGGGTACTGGAGCTTTCTTT. This encodes CSVLDVGTGAFF.

The rearrangement links TRBV9 to TRBJ2-3, with D possibly being TRBD1 (6 bases). Between the trimmed V and J ends, which lost 3 bases and 4 bases, there was a span of 9 bases. CDR1 is SGDLS and CDR2 is YYNGEE in the germline V gene. CDR3 length: 13 residues. CDR3 loop: CASSETGPDTQYF. As DNA, the CDR3 is TGTGCCAGCAGCGAAACAGGGCCAGATACGCAGTATTTT.

The V gene is TRBV10-3, the J gene TRBJ1-3; D uncertain. CDR3 size: 15 residues. The germline gives CDR1 ENHRY, CDR2 SYGVKD. V was pared by 5 bases and J by 0 bases, with 11 bases between. This chain's CDR3 is CAISNGLISGNTIYF. The DNA of the CDR3 is TGTGCCATCAGTAATGGACTCATCTCTGGAAACACCATATATTTT.

The chain employs TRBV10-3 and TRBJ2-2; D may be TRBD1 (5 bases). Deletions cut 4 bases from V and 3 bases from J, with 9 bases between. CDR1 and CDR2 (germline): ENHRY, SYGVKD. This CDR3 has 14 amino acids. As DNA, the CDR3 is TGTGCCATCAGTGGTCCCAGGGACACCGGGGAGCTGTTTTTT. Protein product: CAISGPRDTGELFF.

This chain uses TRBV11-2 with TRBJ1-1; maybe TRBD1 (5 bases). V gave up 6 bases and J gave up 6 bases, with 14 bases separating them. Germline loops: CDR1 SGHAT, CDR2 FQNNGV. This CDR3 is built from 13 residues. CDR3 residues: CASSQTSGSEAFF. Here the CDR3 DNA reads TGTGCCAGCAGTCAAACATCAGGGTCTGAAGCTTTCTTT.

The rearrangement joins TRBV30 to TRBJ1-6; maybe TRBD1 (6 bases). The CDR3 spans 11 residues. The V end was cut by 0 bases, the J end by 14 bases, with 8 bases between. In germline, CDR1 is GTSNPN, CDR2 SVGIG (reference sequence). CDR3 sequence (DNA): TGTGCCTGGAGTGTAGGGACATCCCTCCACTTT. Translation gives CAWSVGTSLHF.

This clone was counted a single time. This chain links TRBV9 with TRBJ1-3; possibly TRBD1 for D (6 bases). CDR3 length equals 16 residues. Germline CDR1 SGDLS, CDR2 YYNGEE. The V and J ends lost 2 bases and 0 bases respectively, with 12 bases between them. CDR3 amino acids: CASSVYDRPSGNTIYF. In DNA form, the CDR3 reads TGTGCCAGCAGCGTCTACGACAGGCCCTCTGGAAACACCATATATTTT.

The CDR3 nucleotides read TGTGCCTGGAAATCAGGGTTCTCTATCTCTGGGGCCAACGTCCTGACTTTC. It encodes CAWKSGFSISGANVLTF. The genes are TRBV30 and TRBJ2-6; the D gene is possibly TRBD1 (5 bases). Germline loops: CDR1 GTSNPN, CDR2 SVGIG (reference sequence). The V end was cut by 4 bases, the J end by 0 bases, with 16 bases between. There are 17 residues in the CDR3.

This chain connects TRBV28 to TRBJ2-7, with TRBD1 matching over 7 bases. Germline CDR1 MDHEN, CDR2 SYDVKM. The CDR3 length is 14 residues. After removal of 2 bases from V and 6 bases from J, the junction contained 7 bases not matched to a gene. CDR3 in DNA: TGTGCCAGCAGTTTACAGGGGGTTCTCGCCGAGCAGTACTTC. Amino acids: CASSLQGVLAEQYF. Full variable domain (remainder filled in from reference TRBV28 and TRBJ2-7): DVKVTQSSRYLVKRTGEKVFLECVQDMDHENMFWYRQDPGLGLRLIYFSYDVKMKEKGDIPEGYSVSREKKERFSLILESASTNQTSMYLCASSLQGVLAEQYFGPGTRLTVT.

In this sample, this clone turned up a few times. J is TRBJ1-5 and V is TRBV7-2, with D perhaps matching TRBD1 (5 bases). The CDR3 spans 15 residues. Germline V CDR1 and CDR2: SGHTA, FQGNSA. The ends were cut back, 1 base at V and 1 base at J, with 8 bases in the middle. CDR3 nucleotide sequence: TGTGCCAGCAGCTTAGTGCAGGGAAGCAATCAGCCCCAGCATTTT. It specifies CASSLVQGSNQPQHF.

V is TRBV6-1 and J is TRBJ2-7, with D possibly being TRBD1 (5 bases). Trimming took 6 bases from V and 7 from J, leaving 16 bases between them. The CDR3 totals 13 residues. CDR1 is MNHNS, CDR2 SASEGT, per germline. As DNA, the CDR3 is TGTGCCAGCAGCCTGGACAACCTGCGGGAGCAGTACTTC. Translation: CASSLDNLREQYF.

The chain combines TRBV28 with TRBJ1-3; D remains ambiguous. V was shortened by 0 bases and J by 2 bases, with 8 bases between the two germline ends. The germline CDR1 and CDR2 sequences are MDHEN and SYDVKM. CDR3 length equals 15 residues. The chain's CDR3 is CASSLWADAGNTIYF. DNA of the CDR3: TGTGCCAGCAGTTTATGGGCAGATGCTGGAAACACCATATATTTT.

This chain links TRBV27 with TRBJ2-3; 9 nucleotides align to TRBD1. The CDR3 extends over 15 amino acids. Trimming at V came to 6 bases and at J to 5 bases, leaving 9 bases not matched to a gene. Germline assignment: CDR1 MNHEY and CDR2 SMNVEV (reference sequence). The CDR3 spells CASSLGTGRRDTQYF. Here the CDR3 DNA reads TGTGCCAGCAGCCTCGGGACAGGGCGCAGAGATACGCAGTATTTT.

This chain joins TRBV7-9 and TRBJ2-1, with 7 bases fitting TRBD2. CDR1 and CDR2 from the germline V gene are SEHNR and FQNEAQ (reference sequence). The CDR3 contains 12 residues. Losses at the gene ends were 1 base for V and 12 bases for J; bases not matched to a gene: 3. CDR3 residues: CASSLGDYLQFF. The CDR3 bases are TGTGCCAGCAGCTTAGGGGACTATCTGCAGTTCTTC.

This sequence joins TRBV18 and TRBJ2-2; 8 nucleotides agree with TRBD1. This CDR3 region has 16 residues. V lost 4 bases to trimming and J lost 2 bases; unmatched junction nucleotides: 6. CDR1 is KGHSH and CDR2 is LQKENI in the germline V gene. The CDR3, as DNA: TGTGCCAGCTCACAGCCGGGACAGGAAAACACCGGGGAGCTGTTTTTT. This codes for CASSQPGQENTGELFF.

The DNA for the CDR3 is TGTGCCAGCAGTTTAGGTAGCGGGGGCTACGAGCAGTACTTC. This encodes CASSLGSGGYEQYF. The rearrangement links TRBV27 to TRBJ2-7; TRBD2 matches at 9 bases. The CDR3 has 14 amino acids. The germline gives CDR1 MNHEY, CDR2 SMNVEV (reference sequence). V lost 2 bases, J lost 3 bases, and 2 bases stayed unmatched.